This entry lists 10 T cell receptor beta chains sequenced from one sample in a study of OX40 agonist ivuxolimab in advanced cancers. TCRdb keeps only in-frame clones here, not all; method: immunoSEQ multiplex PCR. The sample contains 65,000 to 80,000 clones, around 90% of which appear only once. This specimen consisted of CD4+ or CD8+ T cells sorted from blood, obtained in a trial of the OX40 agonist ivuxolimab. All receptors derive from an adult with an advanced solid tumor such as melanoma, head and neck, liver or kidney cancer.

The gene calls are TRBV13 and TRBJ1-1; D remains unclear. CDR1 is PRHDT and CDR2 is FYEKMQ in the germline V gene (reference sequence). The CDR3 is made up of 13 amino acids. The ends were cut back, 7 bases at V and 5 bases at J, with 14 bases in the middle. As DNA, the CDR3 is TGTGCCAGCACCCTCTCCCCGTGGACTGAAGCTTTCTTT. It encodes CASTLSPWTEAFF.

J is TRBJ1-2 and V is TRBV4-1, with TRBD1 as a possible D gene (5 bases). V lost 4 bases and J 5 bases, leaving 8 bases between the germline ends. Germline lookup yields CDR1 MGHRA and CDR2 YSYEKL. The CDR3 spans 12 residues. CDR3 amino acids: CASSPEGYGYTF. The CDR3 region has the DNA TGCGCCAGCAGCCCGGAGGGGTATGGCTACACCTTC.

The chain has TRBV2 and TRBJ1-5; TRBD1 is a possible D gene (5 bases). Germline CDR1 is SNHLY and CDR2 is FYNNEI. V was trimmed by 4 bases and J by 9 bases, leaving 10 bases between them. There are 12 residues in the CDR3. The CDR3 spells CASSGTQGPQHF. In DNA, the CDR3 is TGTGCCAGCAGTGGGACTCAGGGGCCCCAGCATTTT.

This CDR3 is CASSGGTTYNEQFF. The CDR3 nucleotides read TGTGCCAGCAGTGGCGGAACTACCTACAATGAGCAGTTCTTC. This sequence joins TRBV2 and TRBJ2-1; D not resolved. CDR3 length: 14 amino acids. V lost 4 bases, J lost 2 bases, and 9 bases lay in between. Germline assignment: CDR1 SNHLY and CDR2 FYNNEI. Together with reference TRBV2 and TRBJ2-1, the CDR3 gives the full variable domain: EPEVTQTPSHQVTQMGQEVILRCVPISNHLYFYWYRQILGQKVEFLVSFYNNEISEKSEIFDDQFSVERPDGSNFTLKIRSTKLEDSAMYFCASSGGTTYNEQFFGPGTRLTVL.

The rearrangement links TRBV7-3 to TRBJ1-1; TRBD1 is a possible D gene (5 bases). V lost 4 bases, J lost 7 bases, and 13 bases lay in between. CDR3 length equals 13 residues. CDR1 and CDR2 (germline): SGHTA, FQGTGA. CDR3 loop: CASSSTGTGEAFF. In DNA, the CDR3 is TGTGCCAGCAGCTCGACCGGGACGGGTGAAGCTTTCTTT.

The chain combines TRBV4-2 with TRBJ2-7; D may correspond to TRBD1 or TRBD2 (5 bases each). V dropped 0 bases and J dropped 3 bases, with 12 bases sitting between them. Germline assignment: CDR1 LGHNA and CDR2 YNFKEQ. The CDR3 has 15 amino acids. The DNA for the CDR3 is TGTGCCAGCAGCCAAGATCGGGGCTTGAACTACGAGCAGTACTTC. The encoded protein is CASSQDRGLNYEQYF.

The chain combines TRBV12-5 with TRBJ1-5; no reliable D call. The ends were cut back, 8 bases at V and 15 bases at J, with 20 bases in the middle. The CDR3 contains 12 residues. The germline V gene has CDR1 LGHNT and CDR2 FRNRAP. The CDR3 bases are TGTGCTAGTCTACAGCCGTTAGGCTCTTTGCATTTT. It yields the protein CASLQPLGSLHF.

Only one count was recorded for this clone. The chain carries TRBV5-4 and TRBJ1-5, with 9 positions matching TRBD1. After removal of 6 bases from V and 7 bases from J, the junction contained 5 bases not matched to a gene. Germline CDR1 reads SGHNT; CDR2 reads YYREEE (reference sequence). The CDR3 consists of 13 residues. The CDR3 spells CASTGTGFQPQHF. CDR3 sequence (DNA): TGTGCCAGCACCGGGACAGGGTTCCAGCCCCAGCATTTT.

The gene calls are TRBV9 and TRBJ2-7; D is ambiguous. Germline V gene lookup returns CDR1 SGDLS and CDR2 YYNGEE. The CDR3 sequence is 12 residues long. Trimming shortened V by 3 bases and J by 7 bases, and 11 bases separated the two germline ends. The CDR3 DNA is TGTGCCAGCAGCGGGCTAGGTATTGAGCAGTACTTC. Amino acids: CASSGLGIEQYF.

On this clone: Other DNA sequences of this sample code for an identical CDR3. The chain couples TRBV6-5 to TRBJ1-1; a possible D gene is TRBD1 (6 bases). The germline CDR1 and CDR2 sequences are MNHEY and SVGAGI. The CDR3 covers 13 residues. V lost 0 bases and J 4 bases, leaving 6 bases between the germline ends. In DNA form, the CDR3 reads TGTGCCAGCAGTTACTCAGGGGGCACTGAAGCTTTCTTT. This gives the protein CASSYSGGTEAFF.